This T cell receptor beta chain was identified during a study of T cell therapy after organ transplantation. The time point was: 20-29 weeks after completion of therapy. Note on this clone: Its antigen is still unknown.

This CDR3 comprises 15 residues. Germline values: CDR1 SGHVS, CDR2 FNYEAQ. Between the trimmed V and J ends, which lost 5 bases and 0 bases, there was a span of 11 bases. Sequencing was performed with immunoSEQ multiplex PCR; in TCRdb, only in-frame clones are kept and a portion is missing. This sample has about 18,000 clones; 85% occur once, and the top ten carry about 28%. The origin of this receptor is a human patient who had received a solid organ transplant and had CMV disease. Part of the T cell pool may stem from the graft donor. This chain uses TRBV7-6 with TRBJ1-3; D is perhaps TRBD1 (6 bases). The sample in question was CD8+ T cells from blood, obtained after autologous CMV-specific T cell therapy. The CDR3 loop reads CASSQDRSSGNTIYF. DNA of the CDR3: TGTGCCAGCAGCCAGGACAGAAGCTCTGGAAACACCATATATTTT.